This passage covers 4 T cell receptor beta chains from one sample sequenced in a study of OX40 agonist ivuxolimab in advanced cancers. The library was prepared using the immunoSEQ multiplex PCR assay. The table was pulled from immuneACCESS by TCRdb, which kept in-frame rearrangements only. Such tables lose some clones; where checked, under half of the loss comes from unresolved V genes, and the rest has no known cause. The sample records roughly 48,000 clones, about 86% of which are singletons. The ten largest clones add up to around 10% of the sample. Sequencing used CD4+ or CD8+ T cells sorted from blood, obtained in a trial of the OX40 agonist ivuxolimab. The receptors stem from an adult with an advanced solid tumor such as melanoma, head and neck, liver or kidney cancer.

The chain is built from TRBV7-6 and TRBJ2-1; 15 positions match TRBD2. The germline V gene encodes CDR1 SGHVS and CDR2 FNYEAQ. Trimming removed 1 base from V and 0 bases from J; junction bases left unmatched: 1. This CDR3 has 18 amino acids. The CDR3, as DNA: TGTGCCAGCAGCTTAGGGACTAGCGGGGGGGCCTCCTACAATGAGCAGTTCTTC. Amino acids: CASSLGTSGGASYNEQFF.

V gene TRBV11-1 combines with J gene TRBJ2-2; D is possibly TRBD1 (6 bases). Germline V lookup: CDR1 SGHAT, CDR2 FQDESV (reference sequence). CDR3 size: 15 residues. V shed 10 bases and J shed 3 bases, with 18 bases lying between them. The CDR3, as DNA: TGTGCCACCTCCGGGACACCGATCCACACCGGGGAGCTGTTTTTT. Its translation is CATSGTPIHTGELFF.

V and J are TRBV27 and TRBJ1-4; D gene uncertain. V shed 5 bases and J shed 2 bases, with 9 bases lying between them. This CDR3 has 14 amino acids. CDR1 is MNHEY, CDR2 SMNVEV, per germline (reference sequence). Here the CDR3 DNA reads TGTGCCAGCAGTCCCTGGGCCACTAATGAAAAACTGTTTTTT. Protein product: CASSPWATNEKLFF. Full variable domain (remainder filled in from reference TRBV27 and TRBJ1-4): EAQVTQNPRYLITVTGKKLTVTCSQNMNHEYMSWYRQDPGLGLRQIYYSMNVEVTDKGDVPEGYKVSRKEKRNFPLILESPSPNQTSLYFCASSPWATNEKLFFGSGTQLSVL.

The chain is built from TRBV11-2 and TRBJ2-7; 8 bases map to TRBD2. Germline CDR1 reads SGHAT; CDR2 reads FQNNGV. V lost 1 base, J lost 4 bases, and 3 bases stayed unmatched. The CDR3 spans 14 residues. The CDR3 DNA follows: TGTGCCAGCAGCTTAGCCGGGGGGGAATACGAGCAGTACTTC. It codes for CASSLAGGEYEQYF. The complete variable domain, with remaining parts taken from reference TRBV11-2 and TRBJ2-7, reads EAGVAQSPRYKIIEKRQSVAFWCNPISGHATLYWYQQILGQGPKLLIQFQNNGVVDDSQLPKDRFSAERLKGVDSTLKIQPAKLEDSAVYLCASSLAGGEYEQYFGPGTRLTVT.